This T cell receptor beta chain was observed in a study of blood T cell repertoires in COVID-19. Study-level background: Acute and convalescent COVID-19 specimens originated in the United States, Italy and Spain. PBMCs, B-cell-depleted T cells, or T cells were the source of the cDNA or gDNA that made up the material.

Looked up from germline, CDR1 is LGHDT and CDR2 is YNNKEL (reference sequence). The CDR3 has 15 residues. V lost 1 base to trimming and J lost 8 bases; unmatched junction nucleotides: 10. This clone was counted a few times. In the study's own analysis: Reference gene primer amplification in the assay estimated nucleated cell counts. Sequenced by immunoSEQ multiplex PCR; TCRdb stores in-frame clones only, minus some. That table furnishes V, J and clone size, whereas the DNA furnished D and trimming. The table has some 110,000 clones, about 82% seen once; the top ten hold over 4.5%. Source material: peripheral blood. The chain recombines TRBV3-1 (or the pseudogene TRBV3-2) with TRBJ1-1; TRBD1 matches 7 bases. This receptor was obtained from a human donor in a cohort sampled during active COVID-19. The CDR3 region has the DNA TGTGCCAGCAGCCAAGGACACCTCAAGGGACAGGAAGCTTTCTTT. It specifies CASSQGHLKGQEAFF.